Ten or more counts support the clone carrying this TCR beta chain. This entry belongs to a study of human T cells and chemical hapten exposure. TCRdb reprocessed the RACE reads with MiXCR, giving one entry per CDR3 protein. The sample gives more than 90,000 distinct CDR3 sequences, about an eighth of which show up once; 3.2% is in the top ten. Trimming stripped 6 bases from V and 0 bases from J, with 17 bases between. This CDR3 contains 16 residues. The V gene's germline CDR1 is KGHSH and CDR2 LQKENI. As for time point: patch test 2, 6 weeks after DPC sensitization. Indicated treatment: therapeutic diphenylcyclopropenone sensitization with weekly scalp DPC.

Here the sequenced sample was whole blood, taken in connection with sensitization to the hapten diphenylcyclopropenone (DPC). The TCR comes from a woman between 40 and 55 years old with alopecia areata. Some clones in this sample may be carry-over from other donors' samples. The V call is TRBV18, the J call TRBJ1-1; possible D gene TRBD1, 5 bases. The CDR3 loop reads CASSRETVSMNTEAFF. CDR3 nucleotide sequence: TGTGCCAGCTCCCGAGAGACAGTCTCTATGAACACTGAAGCTTTCTTT.